These T cell receptor beta chains were read from a single sample in a study of T-cell reconstitution after alpha-beta-depleted transplantation in children. TCRdb used MiXCR to reprocess the PCR reads, holding one entry per CDR3 protein. The sample lists around 300,000 distinct CDR3 sequences; over 7% were seen once. The starting material was peripheral blood, obtained 360 days after TCRalphabeta/CD19-depleted stem cell transplant. The source is a female patient younger than 10 who had a stem cell transplant for Fanconi anemia, so the T cells may come from the graft donor. Both conserved end residues are part of each CDR3. D genes are given only for firm matches. Part of the rows lack a size; the others show once, few, many or a class for expanded clones.

>TRBJ2-7|TRBV7-6|NA|NA
TGTGCCAGCCGTCCGGGCGGGGCCTCCTACGAGCAGTACTTC
CASRPGGASYEQYF
>TRBJ2-7|TRBV6-1|many|NA
TGTGCCAGCAGTGTGGAGTGGGGAACAAACTACGAGCAGTACTTC
CASSVEWGTNYEQYF
>TRBJ2-1|TRBV4-3|many|TRBD2
TGCGCCAGCAGCCCAGGACTAGCGGGGAGGAGCTCCTACAATGAGCAGTTCTTC
CASSPGLAGRSSYNEQFF
>TRBJ2-5|TRBV29-1|many|NA
TGCAGCGTTGAAGATTTAGACACCCAAGAGACCCAGTACTTC
CSVEDLDTQETQYF
>TRBJ2-1|TRBV6-2/TRBV6-3|many|NA
TGTGCCAGCATCGACCGGGACTTTGGTGGCAATGAGCAGTTCTTC
CASIDRDFGGNEQFF
>TRBJ2-3|TRBV28|many|TRBD2
TGTGCCAGCAGATACGGGGGACTAGCGGGGGGCACAGATACGCAGTATTTT
CASRYGGLAGGTDTQYF
>TRBJ2-7|TRBV12-3/TRBV12-4|many|TRBD1
TGTGCCAGCAGTTTAGTAATCTTCCGGGACAGGGATTTCTACGAGCAGTACTTC
CASSLVIFRDRDFYEQYF
>TRBJ1-1|TRBV5-6|NA|NA
TGTGCCAGCAGCTTGGACACTGTTCCATATAAAGCTTTCTTT
CASSLDTVPYKAFF
>TRBJ2-5|TRBV27|many|NA
TGTGCCAGCAGTTTCAGGGGAGAGACCCAGTACTTC
CASSFRGETQYF
>TRBJ2-5|TRBV10-2|medium-sized|TRBD1
TGCGCCATTGGTCAGGGGGAAGAGACCCAGTACTTC
CAIGQGEETQYF
>TRBJ2-1|TRBV6-5|many|NA
TGTGCCAGCAGTTACTCGAGGCTCCTTTACAATGAGCAGTTCTTC
CASSYSRLLYNEQFF
>TRBJ2-1|TRBV5-4|many|NA
TGTGCCAGCAGCTTGGGGCAGTGGCATGGGGAGCAGTTCTTC
CASSLGQWHGEQFF
>TRBJ2-4|TRBV20-1|many|NA
TGCAGTGCTTTCCGGGACCTCAAAAACATTCAGTACTTC
CSAFRDLKNIQYF
>TRBJ1-2|TRBV10-3|many|TRBD1
TGTGCCATCAGTGCCCCCGGACAGGGACACCCTAACTATGGCTACACCTTC
CAISAPGQGHPNYGYTF
>TRBJ1-2|TRBV3-1|NA|NA
TGTGCCAGCAGCCGGGGAGTCGGGGACTATGGCTACACCTTC
CASSRGVGDYGYTF
>TRBJ2-5|TRBV10-3|many|NA
TGTGCCATCAGTGAGTCTTACGGGCGGGAGACCCAGTACTTC
CAISESYGRETQYF
>TRBJ1-2|TRBV7-9|many|NA
TGTGCCAGCAGCTTAGCGGTATCACGGGAGAACTATGGCTACACCTTC
CASSLAVSRENYGYTF
>TRBJ2-1|TRBV6-5|many|NA
TGTGCCAGCAGTTACTCCCCGACGGTCACCAATGAGCAGTTCTTC
CASSYSPTVTNEQFF